Reported below is one T cell receptor (beta chain). Its antigen is undetermined. Libraries were prepared by immunoSEQ multiplex PCR; TCRdb keeps only in-frame clonotypes and omits some of them. The repertoire has some 2,000,000 clones, 90% to 95% of them found once; the top ten carry 0.1% to 0.15%. The CDR3 totals 11 residues. Germline assignment: CDR1 KGHSH and CDR2 LQKENI. V gave up 6 bases and J gave up 2 bases, with 5 bases separating them. The data derive from a study of shared clonotypes between healthy human individuals. Broader study findings: Naive subsets typically showed greater estimated richness than memory subsets.

The sequence derives from a man aged 18 to 30 in good health. The genes are TRBV18 and TRBJ2-7, with D hard to call. The sequenced sample consisted of naive CD4+ T cells sorted from blood. The subset was: CD45RA+ positively selected. CDR3 loop: CASSTTYEQYF. The CDR3 coding sequence is TGTGCCAGCTCTACTACCTACGAGCAGTACTTC.